This T cell receptor beta chain was found in a study of neurological immune-mediated disorders. TCRdb independently ran MiXCR on the 5' RACE reads; one entry per CDR3 protein. This table holds some 31,000 distinct CDR3 sequences, approximately 4.2% found once. The V gene's germline CDR1 is SEHNR and CDR2 FQNEAQ (reference sequence). V lost 5 bases and J lost 4, with 21 bases in between. The CDR3 has 17 amino acids. V gene TRBV7-9 combines with J gene TRBJ2-1; D is possibly TRBD1 or TRBD2 (5 bases each). The sample was PBMCs. The source of this sequence is a man between 18 and 35 years old in good health. This CDR3 is CASSGTYGAATYNEQFF. The CDR3 nucleotides are TGTGCCAGCAGCGGAACCTACGGGGCCGCCACATACAATGAGCAGTTCTTC. The whole variable domain, filled in from reference TRBV7-9 and TRBJ2-1, reads DTGVSQNPRHKITKRGQNVTFRCDPISEHNRLYWYRQTLGQGPEFLTYFQNEAQLEKSRLLSDRFSAERPKGSFSTLEIQRTEQGDSAMYLCASSGTYGAATYNEQFFGPGTRLTVL.